The 14 T cell receptor beta chains reported below all come from one sample, sequenced in a study of blood T cell repertoires in COVID-19. Generated by immunoSEQ multiplex PCR, the TCRdb table keeps only in-frame clones and is missing some. The table has under 250,000 clones, approximately 82% seen once. Sequencing was performed on peripheral blood. The receptors were gathered from a woman aged 50 to 60 with acute or convalescent COVID-19.

This sequence joins TRBV24-1 and TRBJ1-2, with a possible D match to TRBD1 (6 bases). CDR1 is KGHDR and CDR2 is SFDVKD in the germline V gene. V lost 3 bases and J 0 bases, leaving 16 bases between the germline ends. There are 17 residues in the CDR3. DNA of the CDR3: TGTGCCACCAGTGATAATACAGGGAGAGGAGCTAACTATGGCTACACCTTC. This codes for CATSDNTGRGANYGYTF.

The chain links TRBV24-1 to TRBJ2-2; 8 bases fit TRBD2. Germline CDR1 KGHDR, CDR2 SFDVKD. The CDR3 has 17 residues. The junction had 12 bases not matched to a gene; V was cut back by 4 bases and J by 6 bases. The CDR3 DNA reads TGTGCCACCAGTGACCCTGTAGCGGGGATAGGATCCGGGGAGCTGTTTTTT. Its translation: CATSDPVAGIGSGELFF.

The V call is TRBV7-9, the J call TRBJ1-1; D gene uncertain. The CDR3 runs 14 residues. Per the germline V gene, CDR1 is SEHNR and CDR2 is FQNEAQ (reference sequence). The germline V and J ends were trimmed by 5 bases and 1 base, with 11 bases remaining between them. The CDR3 DNA follows: TGTGCCAGCAGCCGCCAGGCAGAGAACACTGAAGCTTTCTTT. It specifies CASSRQAENTEAFF.

On this clone itself: At the DNA level, this CDR3 is encoded by other sequences in the same sample as well. CDR3 bases: TGTGCCAGCACCCGGACTAGCGGCCGACAAGAGACCCAGTACTTC. It specifies CASTRTSGRQETQYF. This sequence joins TRBV27 and TRBJ2-5, with TRBD2 matching 10 bases. The CDR3 is 15 residues long. Per the germline V gene, CDR1 is MNHEY and CDR2 is SMNVEV (reference sequence). With 7 bases clipped from V and 2 bases from J, the junction kept 7 bases outside the gene matches.

The V call is TRBV2, the J call TRBJ1-2, with 7 bases lining up with TRBD1. The CDR3 has 15 residues. The V and J ends lost 2 bases and 2 bases, in that order; junction bases with no gene match: 5. Germline V gene lookup returns CDR1 SNHLY and CDR2 FYNNEI. The CDR3 DNA reads as TGTGCCAGCAGTGAAAGGAACAGGGGCAACTATGGCTACACCTTC. Protein product: CASSERNRGNYGYTF.

This clone was observed once. This chain connects TRBV19 to TRBJ2-4, with 9 bases fitting TRBD2. CDR3 size: 14 residues. Germline V gene sequence: CDR1 LNHDA, CDR2 SQIVND (reference sequence). J lost 15 bases, V lost 8 bases, and 17 bases had no gene match. CDR3 sequence: CASRRGREGEQRYF. The CDR3, as DNA: TGTGCCAGTCGAAGGGGGCGGGAGGGTGAACAGCGGTACTTC. Using reference TRBV19 and TRBJ2-4 for the parts outside the CDR3, the full variable domain is DGGITQSPKYLFRKEGQNVTLSCEQNLNHDAMYWYRQDPGQGLRLIYYSQIVNDFQKGDIAEGYSVSREKKESFPLTVTSAQKNPTAFYLCASRRGREGEQRYFGAGTRLSVL.

The chain recombines TRBV27 with TRBJ2-2; D not certain. Germline V gives CDR1 MNHEY, CDR2 SMNVEV (reference sequence). V lost 6 bases to trimming and J lost 4 bases, with 9 bases between them. The CDR3 sequence is 13 residues long. CDR3 in amino acids: CASRRDVTGELFF. CDR3 in DNA: TGTGCCAGCAGGAGAGATGTCACCGGGGAGCTGTTTTTT.

The V gene is TRBV29-1, the J gene TRBJ2-2; no firm D call. V was cut by 4 bases and J by 1 base, with 10 bases left in between. Germline CDR1 SQVTM, CDR2 ANQGSEA. The CDR3 consists of 14 residues. CDR3 residues: CSVVVRLNTGELFF. The CDR3 bases are TGCAGCGTTGTGGTCAGACTGAACACCGGGGAGCTGTTTTTT.

This clone has a handful of counts. The chain couples TRBV28 to TRBJ2-7; 8 nucleotides agree with TRBD2. The CDR3 runs to 15 residues. With V trimmed by 5 bases and J by 5 bases, 11 bases remained unmatched. From germline, CDR1 is MDHEN and CDR2 SYDVKM. This chain's CDR3 is CASSDPGLDNDEQYF. CDR3 bases: TGTGCCAGCAGTGACCCGGGACTAGATAACGACGAGCAGTACTTC.

The rearrangement uses TRBV12-3 or TRBV12-4 and TRBJ1-5, with TRBD1 matching over 10 bases. The CDR3 spans 12 residues. V lost 6 bases and J lost 11; bases outside the gene matches: 4. The CDR3 here is CASSLTGGSQHF. The CDR3 nucleotides read TGTGCCAGCAGCCTGACAGGGGGCTCCCAGCATTTT.

The V call is TRBV28, the J call TRBJ2-1; D perhaps matches TRBD1 (5 bases). V lost 4 bases and J lost 14, with 12 bases in between. CDR3 length: 11 amino acids. The germline gives CDR1 MDHEN, CDR2 SYDVKM. CDR3 region: CASSSSQGEFF. In DNA, the CDR3 is TGTGCCAGCAGTTCCTCCCAAGGGGAGTTCTTC. The variable domain in full, completed from reference TRBV28 and TRBJ2-1, reads DVKVTQSSRYLVKRTGEKVFLECVQDMDHENMFWYRQDPGLGLRLIYFSYDVKMKEKGDIPEGYSVSREKKERFSLILESASTNQTSMYLCASSSSQGEFFGPGTRLTVL.

The chain recombines TRBV5-1 with TRBJ1-2; TRBD1 matches at 7 bases. Per germline, CDR1 SGHRS and CDR2 YFSETQ. The CDR3 runs 13 residues. V gave up 2 bases and J gave up 8 bases; unmatched junction bases: 6. The CDR3: CASSLDDRDGYTF. CDR3 nucleotide sequence: TGCGCCAGCAGCTTAGATGACAGGGACGGCTACACCTTC.

This clone occurred a few times. CDR3 bases: TGTGCCAGCAGAGACAGGGACAATCAGCCCCAGCATTTT. Amino acids: CASRDRDNQPQHF. The chain links TRBV2 to TRBJ1-5, with 7 bases that match TRBD1. V shed 6 bases and J 3 bases; nucleotides not matched to a gene: 2. Looked up from germline, CDR1 is SNHLY and CDR2 is FYNNEI. This CDR3 has 13 amino acids.

In this sample, this clone turned up a few times. The chain is built from TRBV19 and TRBJ1-1; the D gene is possibly TRBD1 (5 bases). V dropped 3 bases and J dropped 5 bases, with 13 bases sitting between them. The CDR3 loop spans 14 amino acids. Germline CDR1 and CDR2: LNHDA and SQIVND (reference sequence). The DNA for the CDR3 is TGTGCCAGTAGTATCCAGGGATTACCTACTGAAGCTTTCTTT. Translated, it gives CASSIQGLPTEAFF.